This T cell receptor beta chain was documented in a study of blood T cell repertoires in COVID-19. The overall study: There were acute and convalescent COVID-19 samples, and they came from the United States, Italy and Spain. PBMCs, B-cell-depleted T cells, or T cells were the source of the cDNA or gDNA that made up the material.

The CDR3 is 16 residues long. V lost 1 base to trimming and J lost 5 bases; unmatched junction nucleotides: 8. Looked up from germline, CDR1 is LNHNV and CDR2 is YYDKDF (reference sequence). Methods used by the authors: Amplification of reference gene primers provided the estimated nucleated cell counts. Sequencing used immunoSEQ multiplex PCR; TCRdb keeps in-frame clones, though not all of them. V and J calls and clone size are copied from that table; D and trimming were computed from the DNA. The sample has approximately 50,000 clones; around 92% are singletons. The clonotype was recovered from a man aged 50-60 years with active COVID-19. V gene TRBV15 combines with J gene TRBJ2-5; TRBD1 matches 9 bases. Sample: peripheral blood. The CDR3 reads CATSRGHRGQGETQYF. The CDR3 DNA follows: TGTGCCACCAGCAGAGGCCACAGGGGGCAAGGGGAGACCCAGTACTTC.